These 31 T cell receptor beta chains were sequenced from one sample in a study of beta chain features in type 1 diabetes. As every portion of the isolated RNA was reverse transcribed, the sequencing read expressed TCRB transcripts. TCRdb's copy holds only in-frame clones and misses some; the assay was immunoSEQ multiplex PCR. The sample carries approximately 400,000 clones, over 12% recorded once. The sample was naive CD4+ T cells from blood. The receptors stem from a woman younger than 30 in good health.

V usage is TRBV5-1 and J usage is TRBJ1-5; 10 nucleotides align to TRBD1. CDR1 is SGHRS and CDR2 is YFSETQ in the germline V gene. Trimming cost V 4 bases and J 5 bases; bases outside gene matches: 6. The CDR3 runs 15 residues. The DNA of the CDR3 is TGCGCCAGCAGCGCCGGGACAGGGGAATATCAGCCCCAGCATTTT. Its translation: CASSAGTGEYQPQHF.

Only a few counts were recorded for this clone. This chain uses TRBV6-1 with TRBJ2-2, with D hard to call. Trimming shortened V by 6 bases and J by 6 bases, and 5 bases separated the two germline ends. Per the germline V gene, CDR1 is MNHNS and CDR2 is SASEGT. CDR3 length: 11 residues. This chain's CDR3 is CASSFAGELFF. The CDR3 region has the DNA TGTGCCAGCAGCTTCGCCGGGGAGCTGTTTTTT.

The chain joins TRBV29-1 to TRBJ2-7, with D perhaps matching TRBD2 (6 bases). Trimming removed 7 bases at V and 3 bases at J, with 16 bases between. This CDR3 comprises 13 residues. Germline CDR1 SQVTM, CDR2 ANQGSEA. The CDR3 loop reads CSADGPGDYEQYF. The CDR3 DNA sequence: TGCAGCGCCGACGGGCCGGGAGACTACGAGCAGTACTTC.

As DNA, the CDR3 is TGTGCCAGCAGCTCCTCGGGGGGCCGTGGAGATGGCTACACCTTC. It is translated as CASSSSGGRGDGYTF. The chain joins TRBV7-9 to TRBJ1-2, with D perhaps TRBD1 (6 bases). This CDR3 comprises 15 residues. Per germline, CDR1 SEHNR and CDR2 FQNEAQ (reference sequence). Trimming removed 4 bases at V and 6 bases at J, with 18 bases between.

The sample holds a few counts of this clone. The gene calls are TRBV28 and TRBJ2-7; 8 nucleotides align to TRBD1. CDR3 size: 13 residues. Germline V gene data show CDR1 as MDHEN and CDR2 as SYDVKM. J lost 2 bases, V lost 6 bases, and 3 bases had no gene match. The CDR3 sequence is CASSAGGAYEQYF. The CDR3 DNA reads TGTGCCAGCAGCGCAGGGGGCGCCTACGAGCAGTACTTC.

This clone was seen a few times. The chain recombines TRBV7-9 with TRBJ1-1; 8 nucleotides align to TRBD1. CDR3 length: 14 amino acids. Germline CDR1 and CDR2: SEHNR and FQNEAQ (reference sequence). V lost 5 bases to trimming and J lost 5 bases; unmatched junction nucleotides: 7. CDR3 coding DNA: TGTGCCAGCAGCATCCAGGGGGCGCGTACTGAAGCTTTCTTT. Its protein is CASSIQGARTEAFF.

J is TRBJ2-1 and V is TRBV30, with a tentative D call TRBD2 (6 bases). The CDR3 is made up of 13 amino acids. Germline V lookup: CDR1 GTSNPN, CDR2 SVGIG (reference sequence). V shed 7 bases and J shed 0 bases, with 10 bases lying between them. The CDR3 bases are TGTGCCTATCGGGGGAGCTCCTACAATGAGCAGTTCTTC. It specifies CAYRGSSYNEQFF.

This clone occurred a few times. The rearrangement links TRBV7-2 to TRBJ2-7; a possible D gene is TRBD1 (6 bases). The CDR3 spans 15 residues. Deletions cut 5 bases from V and 4 bases from J, with 18 bases between. The V gene's germline CDR1 is SGHTA and CDR2 FQGNSA. In DNA, the CDR3 is TGTGCCAGCAGCCCTCCCCCCGGGACAAGTTACGAGCAGTACTTC. Its protein is CASSPPPGTSYEQYF.

The gene calls are TRBV16 and TRBJ2-3; 7 bases match TRBD2. V shed 7 bases and J 1 base; nucleotides not matched to a gene: 11. Per the germline V gene, CDR1 is KGHSY and CDR2 is FQNENV. The CDR3 extends over 16 amino acids. CDR3 region: CASTSHRAGRTDTQYF. CDR3 in DNA: TGTGCCAGCACCTCCCACAGAGCGGGACGCACAGATACGCAGTATTTT.

This clone came up a few times. CDR3 residues: CASTSRDSTPNEKLFF. In DNA form, the CDR3 reads TGTGCCAGTACTTCCCGGGACAGCACCCCAAATGAAAAACTGTTTTTT. The genes are TRBV19 and TRBJ1-4; TRBD1 matches 7 bases. The length of the CDR3 is 16 residues. CDR1 and CDR2 from the germline V gene are LNHDA and SQIVND (reference sequence). V was clipped by 7 bases and J by 5 bases; unmatched bases: 13.

The chain joins TRBV6-5 to TRBJ2-4; D may be TRBD1 (5 bases). V was trimmed by 0 bases and J by 7 bases, leaving 13 bases between them. CDR3 size: 15 residues. Germline V gene data show CDR1 as MNHEY and CDR2 as SVGAGI. CDR3 sequence reads: CASSYSRRAENIQYF. The CDR3 DNA follows: TGTGCCAGCAGTTACTCTCGCAGGGCGGAGAACATTCAGTACTTC.

V usage is TRBV7-6 and J usage is TRBJ2-1, with D maybe TRBD2 (6 bases). The CDR3 length is 13 residues. Trimming cost V 0 bases and J 9 bases, with 9 bases left between them. CDR1 is SGHVS and CDR2 is FNYEAQ in the germline V gene. CDR3 residues: CASSLAAGSEQFF. CDR3 coding DNA: TGTGCCAGCAGCTTAGCCGCGGGGTCTGAGCAGTTCTTC.

This clone was observed a few times. The chain is built from TRBV29-1 and TRBJ2-7; D is perhaps TRBD2 (5 bases). CDR1 SQVTM and CDR2 ANQGSEA come from the germline V gene. This CDR3 spans 12 amino acids. The V end was cut by 4 bases, the J end by 3 bases, with 10 bases between. CDR3 sequence reads: CSVAWTVYEQYF. The CDR3 DNA is TGCAGCGTTGCCTGGACTGTCTACGAGCAGTACTTC.

In DNA, the CDR3 is TGTGCCAGCAGTCGCGATTTATTCTACGAGCAGTACTTC. The encoded protein is CASSRDLFYEQYF. The chain employs TRBV28 and TRBJ2-7; no definite D call. Germline values: CDR1 MDHEN, CDR2 SYDVKM. The CDR3 is 13 amino acids. V was clipped by 5 bases and J by 3 bases, with 11 bases between them. Variable domain in full (rest from reference TRBV28 and TRBJ2-7): DVKVTQSSRYLVKRTGEKVFLECVQDMDHENMFWYRQDPGLGLRLIYFSYDVKMKEKGDIPEGYSVSREKKERFSLILESASTNQTSMYLCASSRDLFYEQYFGPGTRLTVT.

This clone showed up just a few times. This CDR3 is also generated by other DNA sequences in the sample. The J gene is TRBJ1-5, the V gene TRBV30; D might be TRBD1 (6 bases). The CDR3 loop spans 13 amino acids. Germline loops: CDR1 GTSNPN, CDR2 SVGIG (reference sequence). The V and J ends lost 3 bases and 1 base respectively, with 7 bases between them. CDR3 loop: CAWSQGSNQPQHF. CDR3 DNA: TGTGCCTGGAGCCAGGGGAGCAATCAGCCCCAGCATTTT.

The chain has TRBV7-9 and TRBJ1-1; D is perhaps TRBD1 (5 bases). The CDR3 extends over 13 amino acids. Trimming took 1 base from V and 10 from J, leaving 13 bases between them. Germline loops: CDR1 SEHNR, CDR2 FQNEAQ (reference sequence). In nucleotides, the CDR3 is TGTGCCAGCAGCTTAGACGACAGTGCCAGAGCTTTCTTT. Residues: CASSLDDSARAFF.

This clone was observed a handful of times. The V and J genes are TRBV25-1 and TRBJ2-5, with 14 bases fitting TRBD2. The germline CDR1 and CDR2 sequences are MGHDK and SYGVNS. The CDR3 contains 17 residues. V lost 3 bases, J lost 4 bases, and 7 bases stayed unmatched. The CDR3 nucleotides are TGTGCCAGCAGTGACCCCACGGGACTAGCGGGAGTAGAGACCCAGTACTTC. Amino acid sequence: CASSDPTGLAGVETQYF.

This clone was found a few times. Other DNA sequences from this sample encode an identical CDR3 as well. The V gene is TRBV5-1, the J gene TRBJ2-7, with D possibly TRBD1 on 5 matching bases. The CDR3 spans 13 residues. V dropped 4 bases and J dropped 1 base, with 9 bases sitting between them. Germline V gene data show CDR1 as SGHRS and CDR2 as YFSETQ. CDR3 amino acids: CASSRQGSYEQYF. CDR3 bases: TGCGCCAGCAGCAGGCAGGGATCCTACGAGCAGTACTTC.

This clone has only a few counts. This rearrangement joins TRBV28 to TRBJ2-3, with 12 bases identical to TRBD2. The V gene end was trimmed by 8 bases and the J gene end by 2 bases; junction bases not matched to a gene: 5. Germline V gene lookup returns CDR1 MDHEN and CDR2 SYDVKM. The length of the CDR3 is 15 residues. CDR3 in amino acids: CASGSSGRATDTQYF. The CDR3 bases are TGTGCCAGCGGCTCTAGCGGGAGGGCCACAGATACGCAGTATTTT.

Only a few counts were recorded for this clone. The chain combines TRBV2 with TRBJ2-2, with TRBD1 as a possible D gene (5 bases). This CDR3 is built from 15 residues. Germline assignment: CDR1 SNHLY and CDR2 FYNNEI. Trimming cost V 3 bases and J 4 bases, with 12 bases left between them. CDR3 DNA sequence: TGTGCCAGCAGTGACCGAAGCAGGGTCACCGGGGAGCTGTTTTTT. Protein product: CASSDRSRVTGELFF.

This sequence joins TRBV25-1 and TRBJ2-1; 10 bases are a match to TRBD2. Germline assignment: CDR1 MGHDK and CDR2 SYGVNS. The CDR3 is 17 amino acids. The trim removed 3 bases at V and 7 bases at J, leaving 12 bases unmatched. The CDR3 protein is CASSESLAGVVGNEQFF. CDR3 bases: TGTGCCAGCAGTGAGTCCCTAGCGGGAGTTGTTGGGAATGAGCAGTTCTTC.

A single count supports this clone. This chain links TRBV5-1 with TRBJ1-1, with D perhaps matching TRBD1 (6 bases). The V and J ends lost 6 bases and 0 bases respectively, with 9 bases between them. In germline, CDR1 is SGHRS, CDR2 YFSETQ. The length of the CDR3 is 13 residues. The CDR3 DNA is TGCGCCAGCAACAGGGAATTGAACACTGAAGCTTTCTTT. Encoded protein: CASNRELNTEAFF.

This clone was detected a few times. This chain links TRBV30 with TRBJ2-1; D might be TRBD2 (5 bases). CDR1 and CDR2 from the germline V gene are GTSNPN and SVGIG (reference sequence). Deletions cut 0 bases from V and 5 bases from J, with 14 bases between. CDR3 size: 15 residues. For the CDR3, the DNA is TGTGCCTGGAGTGTACTTGGGCAGACTAACAATGAGCAGTTCTTC. Encoded protein: CAWSVLGQTNNEQFF.

This clone was seen more than once but under ten times. The V gene is TRBV13, the J gene TRBJ2-7; 12 positions match TRBD1. The germline V gene has CDR1 PRHDT and CDR2 FYEKMQ (reference sequence). The CDR3 totals 17 residues. Trimming cost V 5 bases and J 7 bases; bases outside gene matches: 15. This CDR3 is CASSLPGQGALGGEQYF. As DNA, the CDR3 is TGTGCCAGCAGCCTACCGGGACAGGGGGCGCTCGGCGGGGAGCAGTACTTC.

This chain uses TRBV29-1 with TRBJ1-5; D remains ambiguous. This CDR3 spans 13 amino acids. Germline loops: CDR1 SQVTM, CDR2 ANQGSEA. V lost 6 bases and J lost 6, with 15 bases in between. CDR3 in DNA: TGCAGCGTAGAAAGAGGGAGTGGTCAGCCCCAGCATTTT. Amino acids: CSVERGSGQPQHF.

The chain is built from TRBV15 and TRBJ1-2, with 9 bases lining up with TRBD1. CDR1 and CDR2 (germline): LNHNV, YYDKDF (reference sequence). With 5 bases clipped from V and 6 bases from J, the junction kept 10 bases outside the gene matches. CDR3 length: 15 amino acids. The DNA for the CDR3 is TGTGCCACCAGCGGTAGAGGGGGACAGGGAAATGGCTACACCTTC. This encodes CATSGRGGQGNGYTF.

The chain couples TRBV2 to TRBJ1-2; 9 bases align to TRBD1. Germline loops: CDR1 SNHLY, CDR2 FYNNEI. Trimming removed 6 bases from V and 7 bases from J; junction bases left unmatched: 6. The CDR3 is 13 amino acids. The CDR3 region is CASREGQGSGYTF. As DNA, the CDR3 is TGTGCCAGCAGAGAGGGACAGGGAAGTGGCTACACCTTC.

The rearrangement links TRBV30 to TRBJ1-4; D may be TRBD1 (6 bases). Germline lookup yields CDR1 GTSNPN and CDR2 SVGIG (reference sequence). The CDR3 has 12 residues. V was clipped by 5 bases and J by 8 bases, with 12 bases between them. The DNA for the CDR3 is TGTGCCTGGGCCTTGGACAGCGAAAAACTGTTTTTT. It specifies CAWALDSEKLFF.

The rearrangement joins TRBV7-2 to TRBJ2-1; TRBD2 agrees at 11 bases. The CDR3 is 15 amino acids. Germline loops: CDR1 SGHTA, CDR2 FQGNSA. V shed 3 bases and J 4 bases; nucleotides not matched to a gene: 2. CDR3 residues: CASSLTSGKYNEQFF. The CDR3 DNA is TGTGCCAGCAGCTTGACTAGCGGGAAATACAATGAGCAGTTCTTC.

This clone was found a few times. V usage is TRBV7-2 and J usage is TRBJ2-1; 8 bases fit TRBD2. There are 15 residues in the CDR3. CDR1 and CDR2 (germline): SGHTA, FQGNSA. Trimming removed 5 bases from V and 11 bases from J; junction bases left unmatched: 14. This CDR3 reads CASSPSSGYSPKQFF. DNA of the CDR3: TGTGCCAGCAGCCCCTCTAGCGGGTACAGCCCGAAGCAGTTCTTC.

This clone was seen only a few times. The V gene is TRBV18, the J gene TRBJ1-1; unclear D gene. The length of the CDR3 is 13 residues. CDR1 KGHSH and CDR2 LQKENI come from the germline V gene. V dropped 4 bases and J dropped 1 base, with 7 bases sitting between them. The CDR3: CASSRSRNTEAFF. In DNA, the CDR3 is TGTGCCAGCTCACGTAGCAGGAACACTGAAGCTTTCTTT.